This T cell receptor (beta chain) was found in a study of cytomegalovirus exposure and HLA in healthy donors. Overall study findings and caveats: Available immune exposure information covered CMV serostatus only. HLA alleles were associated with some 17,000 TCR beta sequences in a later analysis at 0.05 false discovery rate. Later analysis suggested links between common viral pathogens and several top significant clusters.

PCR involved 60 Vbeta and 13 Jbeta primers. This table comes from immunoSEQ multiplex PCR, and its TCRdb copy is limited to in-frame clones, with some not included. The table shows approximately 160,000 clones, with around 76% occurring only once. Per the germline V gene, CDR1 is SGHTS and CDR2 is YDEGEE. This CDR3 has 14 amino acids. V lost 1 base, J lost 1 base, and 8 bases lay in between. A word on this clone: Its matching antigen is unknown.

This chain connects TRBV5-8 to TRBJ2-5; D might be TRBD1 (5 bases). The clonotype was recovered from a girl aged 10-17 years in good health and CMV-seropositive. Sequencing input: PBMCs. CDR3 nucleotides: TGTGCCAGCAGCTTGATGCAGGGCCAAGAGACCCAGTACTTC. Translating it yields CASSLMQGQETQYF.